This T cell receptor beta chain came from a study of blood T cells in healthy people across ages. Study-wide points: Since the PBMCs were unsorted, naive and antigen-experienced cells could not be conclusively compared. TCR beta diversity, measured per million T cells, fell in a roughly linear way with age.

Together with a sample-barcoded 5' primer, a J-beta primer mix was included in a second PCR lasting roughly 6 to 12 cycles. Using its own MiXCR run on the 5' RACE reads, TCRdb lists one record per CDR3 protein. The data show about 640,000 distinct CDR3 sequences, about 30% seen once. This clonotype was counted ten times or more. The antigen is unknown. Total RNA, at least 6 micrograms per sample, was extracted from PBMCs. CDR1 and CDR2 from the germline V gene are DFQATT and SNEGSKA (reference sequence). V lost 5 bases and J lost 8; bases outside the gene matches: 8. The CDR3 has 13 amino acids. The sample was blood. The chain uses TRBV20-1 and TRBJ2-1; 8 nucleotides agree with TRBD2. This clonotype was obtained from a woman at least 80 years old in good health. In nucleotides, the CDR3 is TGCAGTGCTCCGGGACTAGGGGGTGATGAGCAGTTCTTC. Translation: CSAPGLGGDEQFF.